One and the same sample provided the 8 T cell receptor beta chains below, sequenced in a study of human T cells and chemical hapten exposure. Time point noted: patch test 2, 6 weeks after DPC sensitization. The treatment denotes: therapeutic diphenylcyclopropenone sensitization with weekly scalp DPC. TCRdb redid the calling of the RACE reads with MiXCR, one entry per CDR3 protein. Seen here are hundreds of thousands of distinct CDR3 sequences, nearly 6.5% observed once, and the top ten hold over 5.5%. The input for sequencing was whole blood, taken in connection with sensitization to the hapten diphenylcyclopropenone (DPC). The receptors originated from a young woman with alopecia areata. Some clones in this sample may be carry-over from other donors' samples.

The CDR3: CSAGGQAPSYEQYF. For the CDR3, the DNA is TGCAGTGCTGGAGGACAGGCCCCCTCCTACGAGCAGTACTTC. The genes are TRBV20-1 and TRBJ2-7; 7 bases fit TRBD1. Trimming at V came to 5 bases and at J to 0 bases, leaving 7 bases not matched to a gene. There are 14 residues in the CDR3. In germline, CDR1 is DFQATT, CDR2 SNEGSKA (reference sequence).

The table lists this clonotype with many counts. This sequence joins TRBV5-1 and TRBJ1-2; D is unclear. CDR1 is SGHRS, CDR2 YFSETQ, per germline. V was trimmed by 2 bases and J by 4 bases, leaving 9 bases between them. The CDR3 totals 13 residues. For the CDR3, the DNA is TGCGCCAGCAGCTTCCCTGGGCCCTATGGCTACACCTTC. Translating it yields CASSFPGPYGYTF.

This clonotype was counted ten times or more. The genes are TRBV4-2 and TRBJ2-7; D gene ambiguous. Germline V gene data show CDR1 as LGHNA and CDR2 as YNFKEQ. Between the trimmed V and J ends, which lost 3 bases and 2 bases, there was a span of 14 bases. The CDR3 loop spans 15 amino acids. CDR3 region: CASSQEIGRPYEQYF. The CDR3 bases are TGTGCCAGCAGCCAGGAAATTGGACGGCCCTACGAGCAGTACTTC.

This clonotype was counted many times. The V and J genes are TRBV7-2 and TRBJ2-5, with TRBD1 matching 9 bases. J gave up 4 bases and V 5 bases, and 5 bases lay outside the gene matches. CDR3 length: 14 residues. The germline V gene has CDR1 SGHTA and CDR2 FQGNSA. CDR3 sequence reads: CASSPTGGVETQYF. In nucleotides, the CDR3 is TGTGCCAGCAGCCCCACAGGGGGCGTAGAGACCCAGTACTTC.

This clonotype was counted ten times or more. The chain links TRBV12-3 or TRBV12-4 to TRBJ1-2; 10 bases match TRBD1. The CDR3 extends over 13 amino acids. V shed 6 bases and J 5 bases; nucleotides not matched to a gene: 3. In nucleotides, the CDR3 is TGTGCCAGCAGCTTGGGACAGGGGTATGGCTACACCTTC. Amino acids: CASSLGQGYGYTF.

This clonotype was recorded many times. The V gene is TRBV6-6, the J gene TRBJ1-5; D gene unclear. Deletions cut 5 bases from V and 6 bases from J, with 8 bases between. Germline values: CDR1 MNHNY, CDR2 SVGAGI (reference sequence). The CDR3 length is 12 residues. The CDR3 loop reads CASSDGSQPQHF. Here the CDR3 DNA reads TGTGCCAGCAGTGACGGTAGTCAGCCCCAGCATTTT.

Only a few counts were recorded for this clonotype. This chain joins TRBV7-2 and TRBJ1-2, with 9 bases that match TRBD1. Trimming at V came to 6 bases and at J to 4 bases, leaving 18 bases not matched to a gene. The CDR3 length is 18 residues. Germline lookup yields CDR1 SGHTA and CDR2 FQGNSA. The CDR3 nucleotides read TGTGCCAGCAGGTCCCCCTGGGGGGACAGGGAGTCGGGCTATGGCTACACCTTC. Translating it yields CASRSPWGDRESGYGYTF. The whole variable domain, remainder taken from reference TRBV7-2 and TRBJ1-2, is GAGVSQSPSNKVTEKGKDVELRCDPISGHTALYWYRQSLGQGLEFLIYFQGNSAPDKSGLPSDRFSAERTGGSVSTLTIQRTQQEDSAVYLCASRSPWGDRESGYGYTFGSGTRLTVV.

This clonotype was detected many times. The chain uses TRBV6-2 or TRBV6-3 and TRBJ1-5; D remains ambiguous. Trimming took off 0 bases at V and 0 bases at J, with 15 bases between the two ends. Per the germline V gene, CDR1 is MNHEY and CDR2 is SVGEGT. The CDR3 sequence is 18 residues long. The CDR3 region has the DNA TGTGCCAGCAGTTACTCCTTGGACGGACCCCTTAGCAATCAGCCCCAGCATTTT. Residues: CASSYSLDGPLSNQPQHF.